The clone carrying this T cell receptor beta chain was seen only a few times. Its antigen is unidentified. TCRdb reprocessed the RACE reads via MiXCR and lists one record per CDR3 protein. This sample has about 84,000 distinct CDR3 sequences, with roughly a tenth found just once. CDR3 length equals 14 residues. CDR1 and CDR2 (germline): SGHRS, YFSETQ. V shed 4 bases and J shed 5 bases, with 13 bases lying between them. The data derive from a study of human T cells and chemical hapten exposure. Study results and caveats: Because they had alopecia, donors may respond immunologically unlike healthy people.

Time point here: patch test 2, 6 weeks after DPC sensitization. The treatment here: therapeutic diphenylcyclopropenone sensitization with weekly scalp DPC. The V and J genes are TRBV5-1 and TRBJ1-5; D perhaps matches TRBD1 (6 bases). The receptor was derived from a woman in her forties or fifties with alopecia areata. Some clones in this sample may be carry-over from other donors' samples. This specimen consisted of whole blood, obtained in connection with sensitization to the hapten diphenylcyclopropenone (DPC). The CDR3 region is CASSPIGGDQPQHF. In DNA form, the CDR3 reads TGCGCCAGCAGCCCGATAGGGGGGGATCAGCCCCAGCATTTT.